The rows below give T cell receptor beta chains drawn from one sample of a study of cytomegalovirus exposure and HLA in healthy donors. Here immunoSEQ multiplex PCR was the method, and the copy in TCRdb shows in-frame clones only, minus some. Of more than 45,000 clones detected, nearly 90% appear once; the ten largest clones hold around 15%. The sequenced material came from PBMCs. Receptor source: a woman younger than 35 in good health and CMV-seronegative. CDR3s include the opening cysteine and the closing phenylalanine or tryptophan.

V,J,CDR3
TRBV5-1,TRBJ2-1,CASRTQTVYNEQFF
TRBV7-7,TRBJ2-5,CASSLDVQETQYF
TRBV6-5,TRBJ2-1,CASSYGGRVYEQFF
TRBV28,TRBJ1-1,CASTDRVTEAFF
TRBV2,TRBJ1-1,CASRDTGLTEAFF
TRBV27,TRBJ2-2,CASSPRALPDPRELFF
TRBV2,TRBJ1-1,CASTAGQGNTEAFF
TRBV6-5,TRBJ1-4,CASSYDSNNEKLFF
TRBV19,TRBJ1-5,CASSWSPSGNQPQHF
TRBV18,TRBJ2-3,CASRQGIGSTDTQYF
TRBV28,TRBJ1-5,CASSAISQGGGNQPQHF
TRBV11-1,TRBJ2-5,CASSPSTQRGLQETQYF
TRBV28,TRBJ1-2,CASSPWDREGYGYTF
TRBV9,TRBJ2-3,CASSVEGRASTDTQYF
TRBV19,TRBJ1-5,CATSERGWYSNQPQHF
TRBV27,TRBJ2-7,CASSRRGPSYEQYF
TRBV6-6,TRBJ1-2,CASRDRNYGYTF
TRBV7-7,TRBJ2-1,CASSYGTGNNEQFF
TRBV9,TRBJ2-2,CASSAGDSGELFF
TRBV5-1,TRBJ1-2,CASSLVGSYGYTF
TRBV2,TRBJ1-2,CASRGTGGSYGYTF
TRBV11-2,TRBJ2-1,CASSLVVAGASSYNEQFF
TRBV29-1,TRBJ1-2,CSVGGAEGYTF
TRBV30,TRBJ2-5,CAWSVMRGKETQYF
TRBV27,TRBJ2-2,CASSILATGELFF
TRBV6-5,TRBJ2-5,CASSRTGLQETQYF
TRBV6-5,TRBJ1-2,CASRATGGDYGYTF
TRBV6-1,TRBJ2-1,CASSDWTSGKDEQFF
TRBV7-2,TRBJ2-5,CASSLDGEETQYF